The 4 T cell receptor beta chains in this list originate from one sample, sequenced in a study of regulatory T cells in long-lasting Graves disease. The time point was: persistent/refractory GD, antithyroid drugs over 5 years with positive TRAb. PBMC-derived RNA was used for the TCR library. Libraries of TCR beta came from iRepertoire HTBI primers plus Arm-PCR of CDR3 regions. TCRdb re-called the multiplex PCR reads through MiXCR, storing one row per CDR3 protein. The sample includes 300,000 or so distinct CDR3 sequences, around 19% seen only once; the top ten take around 30%. The sequences come from peripheral blood mononuclear cells (PBMCs), collected when the disease was refractory, from a patient treated with antithyroid drugs. The receptors come from a female donor with Graves disease.

The rearrangement links TRBV6-5 to TRBJ2-7; TRBD1 matches at 9 bases. The V gene end was trimmed by 4 bases and the J gene end by 3 bases; junction bases not matched to a gene: 7. The CDR3 totals 15 residues. The germline V gene has CDR1 MNHEY and CDR2 SVGAGI. The CDR3: CASSSPGQGIYEQYF. Here the CDR3 DNA reads TGTGCCAGCAGTTCGCCGGGACAGGGTATCTACGAGCAGTACTTC.

This clonotype was observed many times. This chain joins TRBV12-3 or TRBV12-4 and TRBJ1-1; D not certain. V lost 3 bases and J 0 bases, leaving 14 bases between the germline ends. The CDR3 is 16 residues long. The CDR3 here is CASSLSVGQVNTEAFF. CDR3 bases: TGTGCCAGCAGTTTGAGTGTAGGGCAGGTGAACACTGAAGCTTTCTTT.

Ten or more counts support this clonotype. The chain employs TRBV2 and TRBJ1-1, with a possible D match to TRBD1 (6 bases). This CDR3 comprises 12 residues. Germline V gives CDR1 SNHLY, CDR2 FYNNEI. Trimming stripped 5 bases from V and 5 bases from J, with 9 bases between. CDR3 region: CASSQQGTEAFF. The CDR3 coding sequence is TGTGCCAGCAGTCAACAGGGAACTGAAGCTTTCTTT.

This clonotype was seen at least ten times. The chain carries TRBV2 and TRBJ1-1; TRBD1 might be the D (6 bases). Between the trimmed V and J ends, which lost 9 bases and 0 bases, there was a span of 14 bases. This CDR3 contains 14 residues. Per germline, CDR1 SNHLY and CDR2 FYNNEI. CDR3 nucleotides: TGTGCCAGTAGGGATCGGACAGTGAACACTGAAGCTTTCTTT. As protein: CASRDRTVNTEAFF.